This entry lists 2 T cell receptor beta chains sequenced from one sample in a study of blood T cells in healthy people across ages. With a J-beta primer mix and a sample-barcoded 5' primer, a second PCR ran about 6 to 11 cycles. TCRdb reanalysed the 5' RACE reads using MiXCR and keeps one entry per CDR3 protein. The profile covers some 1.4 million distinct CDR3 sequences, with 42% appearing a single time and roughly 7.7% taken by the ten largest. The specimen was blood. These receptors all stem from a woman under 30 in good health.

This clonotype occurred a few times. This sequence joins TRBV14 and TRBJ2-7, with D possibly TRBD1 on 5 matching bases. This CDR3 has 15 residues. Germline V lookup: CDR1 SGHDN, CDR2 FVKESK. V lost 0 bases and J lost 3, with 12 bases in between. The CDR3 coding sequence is TGTGCCAGCAGCCAAGACCCCGACAGAATCTACGAGCAGTACTTC. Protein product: CASSQDPDRIYEQYF.

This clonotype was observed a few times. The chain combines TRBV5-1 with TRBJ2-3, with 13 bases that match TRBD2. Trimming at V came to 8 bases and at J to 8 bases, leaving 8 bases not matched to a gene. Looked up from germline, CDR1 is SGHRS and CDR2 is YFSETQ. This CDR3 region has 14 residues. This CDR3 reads CASTSGGETSTQYF. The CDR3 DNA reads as TGCGCCAGTACTAGCGGGGGGGAAACAAGTACGCAGTATTTT.